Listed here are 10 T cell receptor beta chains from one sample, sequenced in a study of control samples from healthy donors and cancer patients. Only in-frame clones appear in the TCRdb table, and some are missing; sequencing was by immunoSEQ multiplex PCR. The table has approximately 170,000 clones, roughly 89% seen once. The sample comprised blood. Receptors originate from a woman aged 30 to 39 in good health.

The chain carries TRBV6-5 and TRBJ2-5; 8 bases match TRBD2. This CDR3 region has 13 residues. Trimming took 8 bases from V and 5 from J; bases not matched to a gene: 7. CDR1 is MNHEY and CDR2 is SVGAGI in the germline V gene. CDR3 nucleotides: TGTGCCAGCGAACGGGGGGGCCGGGAGACCCAGTACTTC. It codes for CASERGGRETQYF.

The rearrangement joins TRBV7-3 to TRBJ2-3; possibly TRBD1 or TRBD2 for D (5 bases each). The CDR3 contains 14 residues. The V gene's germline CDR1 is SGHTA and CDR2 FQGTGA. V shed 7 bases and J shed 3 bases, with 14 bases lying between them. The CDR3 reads CASMAWGYTDTQYF. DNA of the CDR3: TGTGCCAGCATGGCCTGGGGGTATACAGATACGCAGTATTTT.

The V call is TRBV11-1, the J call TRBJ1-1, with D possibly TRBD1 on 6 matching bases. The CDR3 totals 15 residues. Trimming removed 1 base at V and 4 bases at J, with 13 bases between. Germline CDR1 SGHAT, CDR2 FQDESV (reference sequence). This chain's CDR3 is CASSLGDTRGTEAFF. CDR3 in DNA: TGTGCCAGCAGCTTAGGGGACACCAGGGGCACTGAAGCTTTCTTT.

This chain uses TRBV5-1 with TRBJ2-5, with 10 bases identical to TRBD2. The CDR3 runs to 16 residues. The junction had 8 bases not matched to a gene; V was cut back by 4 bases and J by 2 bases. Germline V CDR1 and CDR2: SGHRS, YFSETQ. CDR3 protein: CASSPLRTSGQETQYF. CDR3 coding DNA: TGCGCCAGCAGCCCACTACGGACTAGCGGACAAGAGACCCAGTACTTC. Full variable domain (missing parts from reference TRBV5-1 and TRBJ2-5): KAGVTQTPRYLIKTRGQQVTLSCSPISGHRSVSWYQQTPGQGLQFLFEYFSETQRNKGNFPGRFSGRQFSNSRSEMNVSTLELGDSALYLCASSPLRTSGQETQYFGPGTRLLVL.

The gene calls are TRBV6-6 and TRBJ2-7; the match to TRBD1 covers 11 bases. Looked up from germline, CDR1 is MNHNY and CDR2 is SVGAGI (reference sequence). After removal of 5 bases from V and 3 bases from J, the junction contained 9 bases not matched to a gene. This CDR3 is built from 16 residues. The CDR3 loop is CASSKRTGGEIYEQYF. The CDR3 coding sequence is TGTGCCAGCAGTAAAAGGACAGGGGGCGAAATCTACGAGCAGTACTTC.

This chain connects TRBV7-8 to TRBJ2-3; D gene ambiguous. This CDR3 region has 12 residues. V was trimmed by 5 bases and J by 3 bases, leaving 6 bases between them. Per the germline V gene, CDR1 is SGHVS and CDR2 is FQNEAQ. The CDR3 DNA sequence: TGTGCCAGCAGCCGATGGACAGATACGCAGTATTTT. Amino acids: CASSRWTDTQYF.

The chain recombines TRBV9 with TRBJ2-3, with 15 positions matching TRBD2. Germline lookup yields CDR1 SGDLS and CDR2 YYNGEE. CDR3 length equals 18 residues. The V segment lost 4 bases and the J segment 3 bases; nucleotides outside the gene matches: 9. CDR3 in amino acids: CASSPRTSGGARTDTQYF. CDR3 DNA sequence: TGTGCCAGCAGCCCCCGGACTAGCGGGGGGGCGCGTACAGATACGCAGTATTTT.

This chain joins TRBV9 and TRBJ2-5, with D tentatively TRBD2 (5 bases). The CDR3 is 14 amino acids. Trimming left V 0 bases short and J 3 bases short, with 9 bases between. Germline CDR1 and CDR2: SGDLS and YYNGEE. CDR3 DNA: TGTGCCAGCAGCGTAGGGGTAGCGAAAGAGACCCAGTACTTC. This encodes CASSVGVAKETQYF. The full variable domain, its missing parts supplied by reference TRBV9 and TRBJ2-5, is DSGVTQTPKHLITATGQRVTLRCSPRSGDLSVYWYQQSLDQGLQFLIQYYNGEERAKGNILERFSAQQFPDLHSELNLSSLELGDSALYFCASSVGVAKETQYFGPGTRLLVL.

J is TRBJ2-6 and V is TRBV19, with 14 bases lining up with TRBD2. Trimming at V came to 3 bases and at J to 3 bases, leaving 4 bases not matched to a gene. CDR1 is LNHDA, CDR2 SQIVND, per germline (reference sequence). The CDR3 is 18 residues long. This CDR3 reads CASSIRLAGGVGANVLTF. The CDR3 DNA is TGTGCCAGTAGTATTCGACTAGCGGGAGGGGTTGGGGCCAACGTCCTGACTTTC. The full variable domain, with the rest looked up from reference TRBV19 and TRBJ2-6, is DGGITQSPKYLFRKEGQNVTLSCEQNLNHDAMYWYRQDPGQGLRLIYYSQIVNDFQKGDIAEGYSVSREKKESFPLTVTSAQKNPTAFYLCASSIRLAGGVGANVLTFGAGSRLTVL.

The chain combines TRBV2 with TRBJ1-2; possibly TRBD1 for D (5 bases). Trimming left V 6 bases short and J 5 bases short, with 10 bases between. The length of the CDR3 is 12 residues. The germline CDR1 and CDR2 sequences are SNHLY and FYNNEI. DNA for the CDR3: TGTGCCAGCAGCGTGGACATTTATGGCTACACCTTC. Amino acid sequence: CASSVDIYGYTF.